A selection of T cell receptor beta chains follows, all from one sample in a study of blood T cells in healthy people across ages. TCRdb analysed the 5' RACE reads with MiXCR anew, one entry per CDR3 protein. The sample records approximately 730,000 distinct CDR3 sequences, roughly 47% being singletons. Input material: blood. The receptors stem from a woman aged 55-69 years in good health. The CDR3 runs from the conserved cysteine through the conserved F or W. D genes are given only for firm matches. A row's size may be missing; if present it is once, few, many or a size class.

>TRBV6-1|TRBJ2-3|-|-
CASSGKWAPGTDTQYF
TGTGCCAGCAGCGGCAAATGGGCGCCGGGCACAGATACGCAGTATTTT
>TRBV20-1|TRBJ2-7|-|-
CSASRGTLYEQYF
TGCAGTGCTAGCCGTGGGACTCTGTACGAGCAGTACTTC
>TRBV19|TRBJ1-2|-|-
CASSIYRDYGYTF
TGTGCCAGTAGTATATACAGAGACTATGGCTACACCTTC
>TRBV18|TRBJ2-3|-|once
CASSLPGILDTQYF
TGTGCCAGCTCACTGCCAGGGATATTGGATACGCAGTATTTT
>TRBV27|TRBJ1-5|TRBD1|-
CASSWSGQLNQPQHF
TGTGCCAGCAGCTGGTCGGGACAGTTAAATCAGCCCCAGCATTTT
>TRBV12-3/TRBV12-4|TRBJ2-7|-|few
CASSIDISSYEQYF
TGTGCCAGCAGTATCGACATTAGCTCCTACGAGCAGTACTTC
>TRBV7-2|TRBJ2-5|TRBD2|few
CASSTLAGTQETQYF
TGTGCCAGCAGCACACTAGCGGGGACACAAGAGACCCAGTACTTC
>TRBV27|TRBJ2-3|-|-
CASSLRGTGRGTDTQYF
TGTGCCAGCAGTTTGCGCGGAACAGGGCGAGGGACAGATACGCAGTATTTT
>TRBV29-1|TRBJ1-2|TRBD1|-
CSVDVTGAYGYTF
TGCAGCGTTGACGTGACAGGGGCTTATGGCTACACCTTC
>TRBV6-2/TRBV6-3|TRBJ2-7|-|-
CASSSRAKSSYEQYF
TGTGCCAGCAGTTCTAGGGCTAAAAGCTCCTACGAGCAGTACTTC
>TRBV5-1|TRBJ1-2|TRBD1|few
CASSSGQGPTWGYTF
TGCGCCAGCAGCTCCGGACAGGGACCGACGTGGGGCTACACCTTC
>TRBV28|TRBJ2-7|-|few
CASSRGDSLHSYEQYF
TGTGCCAGCAGTCGAGGTGACTCCCTTCACTCCTACGAGCAGTACTTC
>TRBV7-7|TRBJ2-5|TRBD1|-
CASSPIRRQGSQETQYF
TGTGCCAGCAGCCCCATCCGACGACAGGGTTCCCAAGAGACCCAGTACTTC
>TRBV6-6|TRBJ1-2|-|-
CASSDSTTPGYTF
TGTGCCAGCAGTGACTCGACTACACCAGGCTACACCTTC
>TRBV29-1|TRBJ2-3|-|-
CMVSQDTQYF
TGCATGGTTTCCCAGGATACGCAGTATTTT
>TRBV10-3|TRBJ2-5|-|-
CAISGGGKGETQYF
TGTGCCATCAGTGGAGGGGGGAAGGGGGAGACCCAGTACTTC
>TRBV5-1|TRBJ1-2|-|once
CASSLVLDYGYTF
TGCGCCAGCAGCTTGGTATTGGACTATGGCTACACCTTC
>TRBV5-5|TRBJ1-1|TRBD1|-
CASSDDRGGSVYTEAFF
TGTGCCAGCAGCGACGACAGGGGAGGCTCGGTGTACACTGAAGCTTTCTTT
>TRBV20-1|TRBJ2-3|TRBD2|-
CSAHQTSGGRGDTQYF
TGCAGTGCGCATCAGACTAGCGGGGGCCGGGGAGATACGCAGTATTTT
>TRBV7-2|TRBJ2-7|-|-
CASSLPSAPEQYF
TGTGCCAGCAGCTTACCTAGCGCCCCTGAGCAGTACTTC
>TRBV28|TRBJ2-1|TRBD2|-
CASSQPSGRAYVNEQFF
TGTGCCAGCAGCCAGCCCAGCGGGAGGGCCTATGTAAATGAGCAGTTCTTC
>TRBV6-6|TRBJ2-3|TRBD2|-
CASSYSKAGGLADTRYF
TGTGCCAGCAGTTACTCGAAGGCGGGGGGGCTAGCAGATACGCGGTATTTT
>TRBV29-1|TRBJ2-3|TRBD2|many
CSPRLADTDTQYF
TGCAGCCCCCGACTAGCGGACACAGATACGCAGTATTTT
>TRBV7-2|TRBJ2-1|-|few
CASSQRHEQFF
TGTGCCAGCAGCCAAAGACACGAGCAGTTCTTC
>TRBV25-1|TRBJ2-1|TRBD2|-
CASSNLGLAGVDEQFF
TGTGCCAGCAGTAACCTTGGTCTAGCGGGGGTGGATGAGCAGTTCTTC
>TRBV29-1|TRBJ2-7|-|many
CSVEDQGTYEQYF
TGCAGCGTTGAAGATCAGGGAACCTACGAGCAGTACTTC